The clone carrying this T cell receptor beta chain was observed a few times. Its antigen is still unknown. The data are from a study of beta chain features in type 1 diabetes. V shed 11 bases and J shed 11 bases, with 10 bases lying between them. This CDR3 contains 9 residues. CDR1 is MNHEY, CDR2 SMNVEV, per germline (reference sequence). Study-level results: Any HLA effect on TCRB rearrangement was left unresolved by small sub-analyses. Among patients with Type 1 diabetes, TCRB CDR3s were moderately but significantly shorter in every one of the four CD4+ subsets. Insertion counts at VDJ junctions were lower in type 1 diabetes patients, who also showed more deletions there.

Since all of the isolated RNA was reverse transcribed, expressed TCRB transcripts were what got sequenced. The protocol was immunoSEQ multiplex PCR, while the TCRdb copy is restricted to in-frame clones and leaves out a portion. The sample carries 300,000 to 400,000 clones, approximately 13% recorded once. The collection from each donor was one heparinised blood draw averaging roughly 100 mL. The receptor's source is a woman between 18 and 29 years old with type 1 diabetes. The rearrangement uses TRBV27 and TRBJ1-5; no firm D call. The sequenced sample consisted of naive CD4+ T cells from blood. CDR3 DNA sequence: TGTGCCCTCCCGGGAACCCAGCATTTT. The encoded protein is CALPGTQHF.